The rows below give T cell receptor beta chains drawn from one sample of a study of long-term antiretroviral therapy in people with HIV. The data were produced by immunoSEQ multiplex PCR, yet TCRdb's version contains in-frame clones alone and is incomplete. The sample carries some 19,000 clones, less than 80% recorded once. Source: unsorted PBMCs, taken 4.1 years after starting antiretroviral therapy. The source of these receptors is a woman aged 40 to 50 with HIV. Both conserved end residues are part of each CDR3. The D gene is left open where the match is weak. Not every row has a clone size; where given, it reads once, few, many or a size class.

V	D	J	size	DNA	CDR3
TRBV7-2	NA	TRBJ2-7	NA	TGTGCCAGCAGCTTGGCCGGGACATACCCTTCCTACGAGCAGTACTTC	CASSLAGTYPSYEQYF
TRBV5-4	NA	TRBJ2-1	NA	TGTGCCAGCAGCTTCCCAGCCCGGGAAGAGCAGTTCTTC	CASSFPAREEQFF
TRBV5-6	NA	TRBJ2-2	few	TGTGCCAGCAGCTTAGGGGTATCGGACACCGGGGAGCTGTTTTTT	CASSLGVSDTGELFF
TRBV7-2	NA	TRBJ2-1	NA	TGTGCCAGCAGCGTCACTAGCCGCCCCTACAATGAGCAGTTCTTC	CASSVTSRPYNEQFF
TRBV4-3	TRBD1	TRBJ2-5	NA	TGCGCCAGCAGCCAGGAGGGACAGGGGATTCAAGAGACCCAGTACTTC	CASSQEGQGIQETQYF
TRBV6-6	NA	TRBJ2-7	NA	TGTGCCAGCAGTTACTGGCAGGGCTCGGCTAACGAGCAGTACTTC	CASSYWQGSANEQYF
TRBV4-2	TRBD2	TRBJ2-7	NA	TGTGCCAGCAGGGACCTATCTAGCGGGATTAAATACGAGCAGTACTTC	CASRDLSSGIKYEQYF
TRBV29-1	NA	TRBJ2-7	few	TGCAGCGTTGTACGGACAAACTACGAGCAGTACTTC	CSVVRTNYEQYF
TRBV29-1	TRBD1	TRBJ2-4	NA	TGCAGCGTTGGAACAGACAGGGCGAGAAACATTCAGTACTTC	CSVGTDRARNIQYF
TRBV9	NA	TRBJ1-1	NA	TGTGCCAGCAGCGTAGCCCCGGCAGGGTTAACTTTCTTT	CASSVAPAGLTFF
TRBV5-8	NA	TRBJ2-6	once	TGTGCCAGCAGCTTGGAGATGGGAGCTGGGGCCAACGTCCTGACTTTC	CASSLEMGAGANVLTF
TRBV18	NA	TRBJ2-6	once	TGTGCCAGCTCACCAAGTTTGGCAGAGAACGTCCTGACTTTC	CASSPSLAENVLTF
TRBV7-9	NA	TRBJ1-1	NA	TGTGCCAGCAGCTTAGTGGACGGACAGCGGGGGGCTGAAGCTTTCTTT	CASSLVDGQRGAEAFF
TRBV5-1	NA	TRBJ1-1	NA	TGCGCCAGCAGCTTGGTACCACGGAACACTGAAGCTTTCTTT	CASSLVPRNTEAFF
TRBV5-4	NA	TRBJ1-2	once	TGTGCCAGCAGTGGTCGAGGTGGCTACACCTTC	CASSGRGGYTF
TRBV30	NA	TRBJ1-2	NA	TGTGCCTGGAGCTACCGCTATGGCTACACCTTC	CAWSYRYGYTF
TRBV5-4	TRBD1	TRBJ1-2	few	TGTGCCAGCAGCATTCCTGGTAGGGGGCCTGGTGGCTACACCTTC	CASSIPGRGPGGYTF
TRBV5-4	TRBD2	TRBJ2-1	NA	TGTGCCAGCAGCTGGGATTACGGGACTAGCGGGAGTGGCAATGAGCAGTTCTTC	CASSWDYGTSGSGNEQFF
TRBV2	NA	TRBJ1-1	NA	TGTGCCAGCAGTGATTTGGGGTACACTGAAGCTTTCTTT	CASSDLGYTEAFF
TRBV11-3	TRBD2	TRBJ2-1	NA	TGTGCCAGCAGCCAAGACTCTAGCGGGGGTTACAATGAGCAGTTCTTC	CASSQDSSGGYNEQFF
TRBV14	TRBD2	TRBJ2-1	NA	TGTGCCAGCAGCATGATGACTAGCCCCTACAATGAGCAGTTCTTC	CASSMMTSPYNEQFF
TRBV5-4	NA	TRBJ2-7	NA	TGTGCCAGCAGCTTGACGGTCAGCGGCGCCTACGAGCAGTACTTC	CASSLTVSGAYEQYF
TRBV27	NA	TRBJ2-7	NA	TGTGCCAGCAGTTTAGGCCAGGGGTACTCCTACGAGCAGTACTTC	CASSLGQGYSYEQYF
TRBV6-5	NA	TRBJ1-4	NA	TGTGCCAGCGGGGGGCAGCTTGCAACTAATGAAAAACTGTTTTTT	CASGGQLATNEKLFF
TRBV7-2	TRBD1	TRBJ1-2	once	TGTGCCAGCAGCTTAGAGGGGGCCGTTGGCTACACCTTC	CASSLEGAVGYTF